Listed below are T cell receptor beta chains from one sample, sequenced in a study of cytomegalovirus exposure and HLA in healthy donors. TCRdb's table, derived via immunoSEQ multiplex PCR, lists solely in-frame clones and lacks some. The sample yields approximately 190,000 clones, approximately 84% seen once. Material for sequencing was PBMCs. Receptors originate from a boy aged 5 to 17 in good health and CMV-seronegative. The CDR3 runs from the conserved cysteine through the conserved F or W. The D gene is left open where the match is weak. Only some rows state a clone size, as once, few, many or a class for expanded clones.

abundance	d_gene	v_gene	len	j_gene	CDR3aa	CDR3nt
-	-	TRBV28	13	TRBJ1-1	CASMEGLNTEAFF	TGTGCCAGCATGGAGGGACTGAACACTGAAGCTTTCTTT
once	-	TRBV7-9	15	TRBJ1-2	CASSSAGTGVFGYTF	TGTGCCAGCAGCTCAGCGGGCACGGGGGTATTTGGCTACACCTTC
once	TRBD1	TRBV27	18	TRBJ1-1	CASSPDTPWTGKNTEAFF	TGTGCCAGCAGTCCTGACACCCCCTGGACAGGGAAGAACACTGAAGCTTTCTTT
-	TRBD2	TRBV7-2	15	TRBJ2-3	CASSLLAGGSDTQYF	TGTGCCAGCAGCTTACTAGCGGGGGGATCAGATACGCAGTATTTT
-	TRBD1	TRBV5-4	14	TRBJ2-2	CASSSTGSTGELFF	TGTGCCAGCAGCTCGACAGGGTCCACCGGGGAGCTGTTTTTT
-	TRBD2	TRBV28	14	TRBJ2-7	CASSPLGSGRRQYF	TGTGCCAGCAGTCCCTTGGGGAGCGGGAGAAGGCAGTACTTC
once	-	TRBV5-6	13	TRBJ2-1	CASSIGQNNEQFF	TGTGCCAGCAGCATAGGACAGAACAATGAGCAGTTCTTC
-	-	TRBV7-8	14	TRBJ2-7	CASSLGGYSYEQYF	TGTGCCAGCAGCCTTGGGGGGTATTCCTACGAGCAGTACTTC
-	TRBD2	TRBV9	14	TRBJ2-1	CASSLSGTYNEQFF	TGTGCCAGCAGTCTTAGCGGGACCTACAATGAGCAGTTCTTC
-	-	TRBV20-1	11	TRBJ2-1	CSARPSDEQFF	TGCAGTGCTAGGCCCAGCGATGAGCAGTTCTTC
-	TRBD1	TRBV27	14	TRBJ1-2	CASSTRDRGTGYTF	TGTGCCAGCAGTACTCGGGACAGGGGAACAGGCTACACCTTC
few	TRBD2	TRBV29-1	15	TRBJ2-1	CSVEDSGTRYNEQFF	TGCAGCGTTGAAGACTCGGGGACTAGATACAATGAGCAGTTCTTC
-	TRBD1	TRBV27	19	TRBJ2-2	CASTTSDRVRVVSPGELFF	TGTGCCAGCACAACCTCGGACAGGGTGCGAGTTGTGTCGCCCGGGGAGCTGTTTTTT
-	TRBD2	TRBV28	16	TRBJ2-7	CASSLVFGTNSYEQYF	TGTGCCAGCAGTTTGGTTTTTGGGACTAACTCCTACGAGCAGTACTTC
-	TRBD1	TRBV19	13	TRBJ2-7	CASRDRGTYEQYF	TGTGCCAGTAGGGACAGGGGGACCTACGAGCAGTACTTC
-	-	TRBV7-9	15	TRBJ2-7	CASSLVGQEYYEQYF	TGTGCCAGCAGCTTAGTGGGGCAGGAATACTACGAGCAGTACTTC
few	TRBD1	TRBV5-1	15	TRBJ1-1	CASSLSDRGKPEAFF	TGCGCCAGCAGCTTGTCCGACAGGGGAAAGCCTGAAGCTTTCTTT
-	TRBD1	TRBV15	15	TRBJ2-1	CATSSTGVLYNEQFF	TGTGCCACCAGCTCCACAGGGGTCCTTTACAATGAGCAGTTCTTC
-	-	TRBV11-3	14	TRBJ2-3	CASSLTGTTDTQYF	TGTGCCAGCAGCTTAACAGGGACCACAGATACGCAGTATTTT
-	-	TRBV7-2	17	TRBJ1-4	CASSPGSGAQIMEKLFF	TGTGCCAGCAGCCCCGGCAGTGGGGCGCAGATTATGGAAAAACTGTTTTTT
-	-	TRBV4-1	15	TRBJ2-5	CASSQESRIEETQYF	TGCGCCAGCAGCCAAGAATCGCGAATAGAAGAGACCCAGTACTTC
-	TRBD2	TRBV29-1	13	TRBJ2-1	CSVGAGGNGEQFF	TGCAGCGTTGGGGCGGGAGGAAACGGAGAGCAGTTCTTC